These T cell receptor beta chains were read from a single sample in a study of blood T cell repertoires in COVID-19. Repertoires were generated with immunoSEQ multiplex PCR, while TCRdb's copy carries only in-frame clones and drops some. The sample includes 30,000 to 40,000 clones, around 90% of them seen just once. Sequencing was carried out using peripheral blood. These receptors all come from a man older than 75 with acute or convalescent COVID-19. Both conserved end residues are part of each CDR3. Only part of the rows carry a size: once, few, many, or a class if the clone is expanded.

J gene: TRBJ1-5; V gene: TRBV2; clone size: -; CDR3 protein: CASSLGQGTYQPQHF
J gene: TRBJ2-7; V gene: TRBV15; clone size: -; CDR3 protein: CATSRDVGGPYEQYF
J gene: TRBJ2-7; V gene: TRBV29-1; clone size: once; CDR3 protein: CSVGGTGAYEQYF
J gene: TRBJ1-2; V gene: TRBV5-6; clone size: -; CDR3 protein: CASSPEEQGGRGYTF
J gene: TRBJ1-2; V gene: TRBV28; clone size: -; CDR3 protein: CASSTTRTPYGYTF
J gene: TRBJ1-2; V gene: TRBV30; clone size: -; CDR3 protein: CAWKDRTGYSGYTF
J gene: TRBJ2-2; V gene: TRBV10-3; clone size: -; CDR3 protein: CAISTDSPNTGELFF
J gene: TRBJ2-3; V gene: TRBV7-3; clone size: -; CDR3 protein: CASSFPTGGADTQYF
J gene: TRBJ1-6; V gene: TRBV6-6; clone size: -; CDR3 protein: CASSYSGGQGNSPLHF
J gene: TRBJ2-4; V gene: TRBV3-1/TRBV3-2; clone size: -; CDR3 protein: CASSLAKNIQYF
J gene: TRBJ2-2; V gene: TRBV13; clone size: -; CDR3 protein: CASSAYGTGELFF
J gene: TRBJ1-4; V gene: TRBV7-9; clone size: -; CDR3 protein: CASSAGQGDPEKLFF
J gene: TRBJ2-7; V gene: TRBV14; clone size: -; CDR3 protein: CASSQVLRREQYF
J gene: TRBJ2-3; V gene: TRBV5-1; clone size: -; CDR3 protein: CASSPRVAGGPTDTQYF
J gene: TRBJ1-1; V gene: TRBV25-1; clone size: -; CDR3 protein: CASIGSKTGGSLGTEAFF
J gene: TRBJ1-2; V gene: TRBV10-3; clone size: once; CDR3 protein: CATNGRDYGYTF
J gene: TRBJ2-5; V gene: TRBV3-1/TRBV3-2; clone size: -; CDR3 protein: CASSQVQETQYF
J gene: TRBJ1-2; V gene: TRBV19; clone size: -; CDR3 protein: CASSPDRFWGYTF
J gene: TRBJ1-5; V gene: TRBV16; clone size: -; CDR3 protein: CASSPTGGAGQPQHF
J gene: TRBJ1-2; V gene: TRBV19; clone size: -; CDR3 protein: CASSATGLEGYTF
J gene: TRBJ1-2; V gene: TRBV27; clone size: -; CDR3 protein: CASRGQGNYGYTF
J gene: TRBJ2-5; V gene: TRBV24-1; clone size: -; CDR3 protein: CATSDSGTGAETQYF
J gene: TRBJ1-1; V gene: TRBV6-5; clone size: -; CDR3 protein: CASSYGLTTEAFF
J gene: TRBJ1-2; V gene: TRBV6-5; clone size: -; CDR3 protein: CASSSTGGDGYTF
J gene: TRBJ2-2; V gene: TRBV3-1/TRBV3-2; clone size: -; CDR3 protein: CASSQVGTTATGELFF
J gene: TRBJ2-7; V gene: TRBV7-9; clone size: -; CDR3 protein: CASSLARDNSYEQYF
J gene: TRBJ2-5; V gene: TRBV7-2; clone size: few; CDR3 protein: CASSSGLAGGQETQYF
J gene: TRBJ1-6; V gene: TRBV30; clone size: -; CDR3 protein: CAWNVGASNSPLHF
J gene: TRBJ2-1; V gene: TRBV24-1; clone size: -; CDR3 protein: CATSDPRRQSREQFF
J gene: TRBJ2-5; V gene: TRBV24-1; clone size: -; CDR3 protein: CATSEAGTGGWGTQYF
J gene: TRBJ2-7; V gene: TRBV7-2; clone size: -; CDR3 protein: CASSSTSPYEQYF
J gene: TRBJ2-1; V gene: TRBV7-2; clone size: -; CDR3 protein: CASSLVSGQWDEQFF
J gene: TRBJ2-2; V gene: TRBV7-2; clone size: -; CDR3 protein: CASSSQLAGAWGTGELFF
J gene: TRBJ2-3; V gene: TRBV6-6; clone size: -; CDR3 protein: CASSYSASGGAYTQYF
J gene: TRBJ2-3; V gene: TRBV7-9; clone size: -; CDR3 protein: CASSLGVGAPTDTQYF
J gene: TRBJ1-5; V gene: TRBV7-2; clone size: -; CDR3 protein: CASSLDAAGNQPQHF
J gene: TRBJ2-3; V gene: TRBV30; clone size: -; CDR3 protein: CAWILGTGSTDTQYF
J gene: TRBJ1-1; V gene: TRBV3-1/TRBV3-2; clone size: -; CDR3 protein: CASSQPLPGEAFF
J gene: TRBJ2-5; V gene: TRBV24-1; clone size: -; CDR3 protein: CATSDRDQETQYF
J gene: TRBJ1-2; V gene: TRBV6-5; clone size: -; CDR3 protein: CASQERGRDYGYTF
J gene: TRBJ1-6; V gene: TRBV5-8; clone size: -; CDR3 protein: CASSLMGQGGSPLHF
J gene: TRBJ2-2; V gene: TRBV10-3; clone size: -; CDR3 protein: CAISESGRRGNTGELFF
J gene: TRBJ1-1; V gene: TRBV16; clone size: few; CDR3 protein: CASSPNRGAYTEAFF
J gene: TRBJ2-4; V gene: TRBV28; clone size: -; CDR3 protein: CASRPGLAKNIQYF
J gene: TRBJ1-2; V gene: TRBV7-9; clone size: -; CDR3 protein: CASSYSTGFLSGYTF
J gene: TRBJ1-6; V gene: TRBV14; clone size: -; CDR3 protein: CASSPQLQGSALHF
J gene: TRBJ2-7; V gene: TRBV3-1/TRBV3-2; clone size: -; CDR3 protein: CASSPISGVLGQYF
J gene: TRBJ2-7; V gene: TRBV19; clone size: -; CDR3 protein: CASRRGVSYEQYF
J gene: TRBJ2-1; V gene: TRBV5-1; clone size: -; CDR3 protein: CASSLRTSGGDNEQFF
J gene: TRBJ1-6; V gene: TRBV7-9; clone size: -; CDR3 protein: CASSRFSSPLHF
J gene: TRBJ1-5; V gene: TRBV7-9; clone size: -; CDR3 protein: CASSPTGQGSQPQHF